This passage covers 27 T cell receptor beta chains from one sample sequenced in a study of cytomegalovirus exposure and HLA in healthy donors. Profiled with immunoSEQ multiplex PCR; TCRdb holds only in-frame clones, not every one. This table has over 150,000 clones, about 90% appearing once. Sequenced input: PBMCs. The receptors stem from a woman under 30 in good health and CMV-seropositive.

This chain links TRBV5-1 with TRBJ2-7; possibly TRBD1 for D (5 bases). Trimming removed 4 bases at V and 4 bases at J, with 15 bases between. Germline V lookup: CDR1 SGHRS, CDR2 YFSETQ. The CDR3 runs 14 residues. The CDR3 sequence is CASSAGRTLYEQYF. The CDR3 bases are TGCGCCAGCAGCGCCGGCCGGACACTATACGAGCAGTACTTC.

This chain links TRBV5-1 with TRBJ2-3, with 10 nucleotides matching TRBD2. Germline CDR1 reads SGHRS; CDR2 reads YFSETQ. Germline trimming cut 6 bases from V and 1 base from J; bases unmatched to any gene: 8. This CDR3 comprises 16 residues. In DNA form, the CDR3 reads TGCGCCAGCATCCCCAGCGGGGGGGCCCGCACAGATACGCAGTATTTT. It encodes CASIPSGGARTDTQYF.

The chain uses TRBV18 and TRBJ2-1; 10 nucleotides agree with TRBD2. The CDR3 totals 16 residues. V was clipped by 6 bases and J by 1 base; unmatched bases: 6. CDR1 is KGHSH and CDR2 is LQKENI in the germline V gene. The CDR3 loop is CASSELSGRSYNEQFF. The CDR3 nucleotides read TGTGCCAGCTCGGAACTTAGCGGGAGGTCCTACAATGAGCAGTTCTTC.

The chain combines TRBV11-3 with TRBJ2-1, with 13 bases that match TRBD2. Germline assignment: CDR1 SGHNT and CDR2 YENEEA. The J segment lost 8 bases and the V segment lost 3 bases, leaving 7 bases of the junction unmatched. The CDR3 spans 16 residues. The CDR3, as DNA: TGTGCCAGCAGCTTGAGACTAGCGGGGGGAAGAGATGAGCAGTTCTTC. This translates into CASSLRLAGGRDEQFF.

The J gene is TRBJ1-6, the V gene TRBV7-2; unclear D gene. This CDR3 is 12 amino acids long. The germline V gene has CDR1 SGHTA and CDR2 FQGNSA. Trimming took off 0 bases at V and 10 bases at J, with 4 bases between the two ends. CDR3 loop: CASSLARSPLHF. The DNA of the CDR3 is TGTGCCAGCAGCTTAGCACGGTCACCCCTCCACTTT.

As DNA, the CDR3 is TGTGCCAGCGGGGGGTCCGGGGAGCAGTACTTC. It codes for CASGGSGEQYF. This sequence joins TRBV7-9 and TRBJ2-7; perhaps TRBD2 as D (6 bases). Germline V gene data show CDR1 as SEHNR and CDR2 as FQNEAQ (reference sequence). The germline V and J ends were trimmed by 8 bases and 7 bases, with 12 bases remaining between them. CDR3 length equals 11 residues.

Points on this clone: One end of the junction varies from germline; a read error may be responsible. The chain carries TRBV7-9 and TRBJ2-2; D is perhaps TRBD1 (6 bases). Germline V gene sequence: CDR1 SEHNR, CDR2 FQNEAQ (reference sequence). The CDR3 is 15 amino acids. CDR3 DNA sequence: TGTGCCGGCAGCCTCAACAGGGTTGGCACCGGGGAGCTGTTTTTT. Its protein is CAGSLNRVGTGELFF.

The chain employs TRBV29-1 and TRBJ1-1; D is uncertain. The V end was cut by 4 bases, the J end by 1 base, with 7 bases between. From germline, CDR1 is SQVTM and CDR2 ANQGSEA. The CDR3 is 12 residues long. The DNA of the CDR3 is TGCAGCGTTGTAAACTGGAACACTGAAGCTTTCTTT. Its protein is CSVVNWNTEAFF.

This clone is a singleton in its sample. This sequence joins TRBV7-9 and TRBJ2-3; D is possibly TRBD2 (6 bases). Germline V gene lookup returns CDR1 SEHNR and CDR2 FQNEAQ (reference sequence). The V end lost 2 bases, the J end lost 0 bases, and 12 bases lay between the germline ends. There are 16 residues in the CDR3. In DNA, the CDR3 is TGTGCCAGCAGCTTATCTACCGGGGGAAGCACAGATACGCAGTATTTT. Protein: CASSLSTGGSTDTQYF.

V is TRBV27 and J is TRBJ2-1; 12 nucleotides line up with TRBD2. Germline lookup yields CDR1 MNHEY and CDR2 SMNVEV (reference sequence). The CDR3 sequence is 17 residues long. Trimming at V came to 6 bases and at J to 7 bases, leaving 13 bases not matched to a gene. CDR3 loop: CASSKRLAGGPGNEQFF. CDR3 DNA sequence: TGTGCCAGCAGCAAGAGGCTAGCGGGGGGGCCGGGAAATGAGCAGTTCTTC.

The gene calls are TRBV27 and TRBJ1-4, with 10 bases that match TRBD1. The V and J ends lost 4 bases and 5 bases, in that order; junction bases with no gene match: 1. CDR3 size: 14 residues. CDR1 is MNHEY, CDR2 SMNVEV, per germline (reference sequence). This CDR3 is CASSSGQGNEKLFF. CDR3 coding DNA: TGTGCCAGCAGTTCGGGACAGGGGAATGAAAAACTGTTTTTT.

The genes are TRBV28 and TRBJ2-7, with 10 bases identical to TRBD1. The CDR3 length is 16 residues. V was clipped by 6 bases and J by 1 base; unmatched bases: 9. Germline V CDR1 and CDR2: MDHEN, SYDVKM. The CDR3 loop is CASSPSGQGGSYEQYF. Here the CDR3 DNA reads TGTGCCAGCAGCCCGTCTGGACAGGGGGGATCCTACGAGCAGTACTTC.

The chain employs TRBV9 and TRBJ2-3; TRBD2 matches 8 bases. Trimming at V came to 2 bases and at J to 3 bases, leaving 8 bases not matched to a gene. Germline V gene lookup returns CDR1 SGDLS and CDR2 YYNGEE. This CDR3 has 16 residues. Here the CDR3 reads CASSVIPGLGTDTQYF. CDR3 DNA sequence: TGTGCCAGCAGCGTTATTCCGGGACTAGGTACAGATACGCAGTATTTT.

V gene TRBV7-9 combines with J gene TRBJ1-3; D is unclear. CDR3 length: 16 amino acids. Trimming cost V 1 base and J 2 bases, with 12 bases left between them. CDR1 and CDR2 from the germline V gene are SEHNR and FQNEAQ (reference sequence). CDR3 in DNA: TGTGCCAGCAGCTTAGGTGAAACGGGAGCTGGAAACACCATATATTTT. The encoded protein is CASSLGETGAGNTIYF.

V usage is TRBV4-2 and J usage is TRBJ2-1; 7 nucleotides match TRBD2. J lost 4 bases, V lost 1 base, and 4 bases had no gene match. Per the germline V gene, CDR1 is LGHNA and CDR2 is YNFKEQ. The CDR3 has 15 residues. CDR3 loop: CASSQGEGLYNEQFF. Here the CDR3 DNA reads TGTGCCAGCAGCCAAGGGGAGGGCCTATACAATGAGCAGTTCTTC.

The chain uses TRBV7-9 and TRBJ1-4; D ambiguous. V lost 7 bases and J 3 bases, leaving 9 bases between the germline ends. This CDR3 has 13 amino acids. From germline, CDR1 is SEHNR and CDR2 FQNEAQ (reference sequence). CDR3 sequence (DNA): TGTGCCAGCACCGGAGTAGCTAATGAAAAACTGTTTTTT. It specifies CASTGVANEKLFF.

The CDR3 DNA reads TGTGCCATCAGTGACTCCCGAGGACTAGCCTACGAGCAGTACTTC. This translates into CAISDSRGLAYEQYF. The gene calls are TRBV10-3 and TRBJ2-7; 7 bases agree with TRBD2. Unmatched junction bases numbered 7, after V lost 3 bases and J lost 2 bases. The CDR3 is 15 residues long. Germline V gene lookup returns CDR1 ENHRY and CDR2 SYGVKD.

The chain recombines TRBV2 with TRBJ2-7, with TRBD2 as a possible D gene (6 bases). Germline V gene lookup returns CDR1 SNHLY and CDR2 FYNNEI. This CDR3 spans 12 amino acids. Trimming took off 7 bases at V and 2 bases at J, with 9 bases between the two ends. In DNA form, the CDR3 reads TGTGCCAGCAAGGGAGGCCCCTACGAGCAGTACTTC. This gives the protein CASKGGPYEQYF.

The chain employs TRBV7-7 and TRBJ2-4; no firm D call. This CDR3 is built from 13 residues. CDR1 and CDR2 from the germline V gene are SSHAT and FNYEAQ (reference sequence). V was trimmed by 5 bases and J by 6 bases, leaving 11 bases between them. The DNA for the CDR3 is TGTGCCAGCAGCCCCCGAGACTCAAACATTCAGTACTTC. Translated, it gives CASSPRDSNIQYF.

The rearrangement uses TRBV25-1 and TRBJ2-7; 7 bases are shared with TRBD1. Germline CDR1 reads MGHDK; CDR2 reads SYGVNS. The CDR3 loop spans 14 amino acids. Trimming removed 5 bases from V and 0 bases from J; junction bases left unmatched: 4. The CDR3 coding sequence is TGTGCCAGCAGTTCGGACAGGACCTCCTACGAGCAGTACTTC. This gives the protein CASSSDRTSYEQYF.

The chain joins TRBV7-8 to TRBJ1-5; 7 nucleotides agree with TRBD1. Germline CDR1 reads SGHVS; CDR2 reads FQNEAQ. The trim removed 6 bases at V and 0 bases at J, leaving 8 bases unmatched. The CDR3 length is 16 residues. The chain's CDR3 is CASREGDRDSNQPQHF. DNA of the CDR3: TGTGCCAGCAGGGAAGGTGACAGGGATAGCAATCAGCCCCAGCATTTT.

The V and J genes are TRBV6-5 and TRBJ1-2, with TRBD1 matching over 9 bases. J lost 4 bases, V lost 5 bases, and 8 bases had no gene match. Germline CDR1 reads MNHEY; CDR2 reads SVGAGI. CDR3 length: 15 amino acids. In nucleotides, the CDR3 is TGTGCCAGCAGTGTAACAGGGGGCGCGTCCTATGGCTACACCTTC. Protein: CASSVTGGASYGYTF.

This rearrangement joins TRBV2 to TRBJ2-7; D is unclear. The V end lost 7 bases, the J end lost 3 bases, and 10 bases lay between the germline ends. From germline, CDR1 is SNHLY and CDR2 FYNNEI. The CDR3 runs to 12 residues. The CDR3 here is CASTLYVYEQYF. DNA for the CDR3: TGTGCCAGCACCCTCTACGTCTACGAGCAGTACTTC.

This clone was seen just once. This rearrangement joins TRBV11-2 to TRBJ2-5, with D maybe TRBD1 (6 bases). Germline CDR1 is SGHAT and CDR2 is FQNNGV. The CDR3 loop spans 17 amino acids. The germline V and J ends were trimmed by 1 base and 4 bases, with 19 bases remaining between them. This CDR3 reads CASSLGKGDFEAETQYF. In DNA form, the CDR3 reads TGTGCCAGCAGCTTAGGAAAGGGGGATTTTGAGGCAGAGACCCAGTACTTC. Based on the CDR3 plus reference TRBV11-2 and TRBJ2-5, the full variable domain is EAGVAQSPRYKIIEKRQSVAFWCNPISGHATLYWYQQILGQGPKLLIQFQNNGVVDDSQLPKDRFSAERLKGVDSTLKIQPAKLEDSAVYLCASSLGKGDFEAETQYFGPGTRLLVL.

The chain uses TRBV9 and TRBJ2-4; TRBD2 aligns across 7 bases. Looked up from germline, CDR1 is SGDLS and CDR2 is YYNGEE. J gave up 3 bases and V 3 bases, and 9 bases lay outside the gene matches. The CDR3 has 16 residues. CDR3 in amino acids: CASSGQREAGKNIQYF. The CDR3 DNA sequence: TGTGCCAGCAGCGGGCAACGGGAGGCGGGCAAAAACATTCAGTACTTC.

This chain joins TRBV27 and TRBJ2-6; no clear D. CDR1 MNHEY and CDR2 SMNVEV come from the germline V gene (reference sequence). The CDR3 is 14 residues long. Trimming stripped 4 bases from V and 0 bases from J, with 4 bases between. CDR3 bases: TGTGCCAGCAGTTCCCTCTCTGGGGCCAACGTCCTGACTTTC. This translates into CASSSLSGANVLTF.

The V call is TRBV6-1, the J call TRBJ1-1; D might be TRBD1 (6 bases). The V end lost 4 bases, the J end lost 1 base, and 16 bases lay between the germline ends. CDR3 length: 16 amino acids. CDR1 is MNHNS, CDR2 SASEGT, per germline. The CDR3 is CASSASRGAGNTEAFF. CDR3 nucleotide sequence: TGTGCCAGCAGTGCGTCCCGGGGGGCCGGGAACACTGAAGCTTTCTTT.